The 5 T cell receptor beta chains below were found in one sample sequenced in a study of blood T cell repertoires in COVID-19. Using immunoSEQ multiplex PCR, the repertoire was profiled, and TCRdb retains in-frame clones only, with some absent. The sample holds 380,000 or so clones, 80% to 90% seen once. Material: peripheral blood. The receptors were sampled from a woman aged 55-70 years with COVID-19, enrolled during active disease.

CDR3 DNA sequence: TGTGCCTGGAGCCTCTCAGGGAGGGGTCAGCCCCAGCATTTT. Protein product: CAWSLSGRGQPQHF. This sequence joins TRBV30 and TRBJ1-5; a weak D match, TRBD1 (5 bases). This CDR3 contains 14 residues. The ends were cut back, 3 bases at V and 6 bases at J, with 15 bases in the middle. The germline CDR1 and CDR2 sequences are GTSNPN and SVGIG (reference sequence).

For the CDR3, the DNA is TGTGCCAGCAGCCAAGTGGGGGGGCCTCGGACCGGGGAGCTGTTTTTT. It yields the protein CASSQVGGPRTGELFF. The chain carries TRBV3-1 (or the pseudogene TRBV3-2) and TRBJ2-2; D possibly corresponds to TRBD2 (7 bases). Trimming removed 1 base from V and 5 bases from J, with 14 bases in between. Germline CDR1 LGHDT, CDR2 YNNKEL (reference sequence). The CDR3 runs 16 residues.

The V and J genes are TRBV7-6 and TRBJ2-3, with a weak D call TRBD2 (6 bases). Germline loops: CDR1 SGHVS, CDR2 FNYEAQ. V lost 5 bases and J lost 4, with 16 bases in between. CDR3 size: 15 residues. CDR3: CASSNSGSLPDTQYF. DNA of the CDR3: TGTGCCAGCAGCAACTCCGGGAGTTTGCCAGATACGCAGTATTTT.

The chain links TRBV12-5 to TRBJ2-5, with 7 bases matching TRBD2. Germline trimming cut 7 bases from V and 1 base from J; bases unmatched to any gene: 6. Germline V lookup: CDR1 LGHNT, CDR2 FRNRAP. This CDR3 is 14 amino acids long. The CDR3 spells CASAYGGGQETQYF. In DNA, the CDR3 is TGTGCTAGTGCATATGGGGGGGGCCAAGAGACCCAGTACTTC. The full variable domain, rest sourced from reference TRBV12-5 and TRBJ2-5, is DARVTQTPRHKVTEMGQEVTMRCQPILGHNTVFWYRQTMMQGLELLAYFRNRAPLDDSGMPKDRFSAEMPDATLATLKIQPSEPRDSAVYFCASAYGGGQETQYFGPGTRLLVL.

This chain connects TRBV19 to TRBJ1-1; tentative D call: TRBD1 (6 bases). Germline lookup yields CDR1 LNHDA and CDR2 SQIVND (reference sequence). The length of the CDR3 is 15 residues. Deletions cut 5 bases from V and 4 bases from J, with 17 bases between. This CDR3 reads CASSPFLDSPTEAFF. CDR3 sequence (DNA): TGTGCCAGTAGTCCCTTTTTGGACAGCCCCACTGAAGCTTTCTTT.